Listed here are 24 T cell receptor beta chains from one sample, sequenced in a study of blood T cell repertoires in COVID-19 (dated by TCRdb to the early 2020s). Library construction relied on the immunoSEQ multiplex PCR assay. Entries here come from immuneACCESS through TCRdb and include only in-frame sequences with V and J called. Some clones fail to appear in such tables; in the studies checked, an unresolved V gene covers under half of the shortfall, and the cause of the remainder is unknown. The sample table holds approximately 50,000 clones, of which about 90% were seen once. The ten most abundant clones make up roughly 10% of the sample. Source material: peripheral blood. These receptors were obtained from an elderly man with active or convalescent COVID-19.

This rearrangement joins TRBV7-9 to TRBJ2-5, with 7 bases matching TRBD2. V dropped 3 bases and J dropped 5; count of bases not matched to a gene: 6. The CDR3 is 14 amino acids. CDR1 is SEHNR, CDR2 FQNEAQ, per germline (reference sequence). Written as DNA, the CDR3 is TGTGCCAGCAGCTTCCTTTGGGGGGGGGAGACCCAGTACTTC. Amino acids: CASSFLWGGETQYF.

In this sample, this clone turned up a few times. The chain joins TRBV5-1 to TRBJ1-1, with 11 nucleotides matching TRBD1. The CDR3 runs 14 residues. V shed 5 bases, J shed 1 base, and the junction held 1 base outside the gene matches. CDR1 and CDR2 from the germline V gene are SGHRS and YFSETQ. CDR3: CASRGTGGNTEAFF. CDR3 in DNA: TGCGCCAGCAGGGGGACAGGGGGGAACACTGAAGCTTTCTTT.

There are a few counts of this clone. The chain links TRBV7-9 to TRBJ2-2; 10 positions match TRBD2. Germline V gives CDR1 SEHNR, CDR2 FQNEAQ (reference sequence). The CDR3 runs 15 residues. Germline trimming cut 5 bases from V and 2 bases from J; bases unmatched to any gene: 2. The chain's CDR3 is CASSRTSGNTGELFF. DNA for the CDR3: TGTGCCAGCAGCCGGACTAGCGGAAACACCGGGGAGCTGTTTTTT.

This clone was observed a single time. The CDR3 bases are TGCGCCAGCAGCCAAGTCCCTTACAGGGGGCCTCAGCCCCAGCATTTT. Amino acid sequence: CASSQVPYRGPQPQHF. The J gene is TRBJ1-5, the V gene TRBV4-1; 9 nucleotides align to TRBD1. Trimming at V came to 1 base and at J to 6 bases, leaving 7 bases not matched to a gene. Looked up from germline, CDR1 is MGHRA and CDR2 is YSYEKL. The CDR3 runs 16 residues.

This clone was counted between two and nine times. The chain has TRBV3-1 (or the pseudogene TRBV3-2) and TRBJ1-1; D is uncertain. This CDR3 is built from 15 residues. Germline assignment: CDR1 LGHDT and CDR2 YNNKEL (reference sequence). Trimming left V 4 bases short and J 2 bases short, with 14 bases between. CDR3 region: CASSPVRERNTEAFF. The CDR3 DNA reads TGTGCCAGCAGCCCCGTAAGGGAGCGAAACACTGAAGCTTTCTTT.

CDR3 protein: CASSLGLEQDTQYF. CDR3 sequence (DNA): TGTGCCAGCAGCTTAGGACTAGAGCAGGATACGCAGTATTTT. The chain joins TRBV7-3 to TRBJ2-3; 7 nucleotides line up with TRBD2. The trim removed 2 bases at V and 6 bases at J, leaving 5 bases unmatched. This CDR3 spans 14 amino acids. CDR1 SGHTA and CDR2 FQGTGA come from the germline V gene.

The CDR3 protein is CASSWSGTGGGEQYF. CDR3 bases: TGTGCCAGCAGCTGGTCAGGGACAGGGGGGGGCGAGCAGTACTTC. The rearrangement joins TRBV7-2 to TRBJ2-7; TRBD1 agrees at 11 bases. J was trimmed by 6 bases and V by 4 bases; bases with no gene match: 8. Germline V gene sequence: CDR1 SGHTA, CDR2 FQGNSA. The CDR3 runs to 15 residues.

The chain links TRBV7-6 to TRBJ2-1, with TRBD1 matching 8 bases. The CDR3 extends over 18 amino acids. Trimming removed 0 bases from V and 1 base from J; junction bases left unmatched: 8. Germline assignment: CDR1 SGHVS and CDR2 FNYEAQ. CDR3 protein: CASSLAATGVGSYNEQFF. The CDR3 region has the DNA TGTGCCAGCAGCTTAGCGGCGACAGGGGTGGGATCCTACAATGAGCAGTTCTTC.

The CDR3 DNA sequence: TGCGCCAGCAGCCCAACAGGGGAAGGAAACATTCAGTACTTC. This encodes CASSPTGEGNIQYF. The chain recombines TRBV5-1 with TRBJ2-4; 7 bases are a match to TRBD1. Germline CDR1 reads SGHRS; CDR2 reads YFSETQ. The V and J ends lost 4 bases and 6 bases, in that order; junction bases with no gene match: 7. The CDR3 runs to 14 residues.

As DNA, the CDR3 is TGTGCCAGCAGCTTGTCTCGGGTCATGAACACTGAAGCTTTCTTT. This codes for CASSLSRVMNTEAFF. The chain combines TRBV5-4 with TRBJ1-1; D unresolved. Germline-derived CDR1 and CDR2 are SGHNT and YYREEE (reference sequence). The CDR3 covers 15 residues. Trimming cost V 1 base and J 0 bases, with 10 bases left between them.

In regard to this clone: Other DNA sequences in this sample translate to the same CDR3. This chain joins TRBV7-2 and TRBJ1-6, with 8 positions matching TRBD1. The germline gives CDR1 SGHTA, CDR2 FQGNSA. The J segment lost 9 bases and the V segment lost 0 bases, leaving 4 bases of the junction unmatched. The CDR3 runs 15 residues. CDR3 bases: TGTGCCAGCAGCTTAGCGACAGGGGTCGGTTCACCCCTCCACTTT. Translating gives CASSLATGVGSPLHF.

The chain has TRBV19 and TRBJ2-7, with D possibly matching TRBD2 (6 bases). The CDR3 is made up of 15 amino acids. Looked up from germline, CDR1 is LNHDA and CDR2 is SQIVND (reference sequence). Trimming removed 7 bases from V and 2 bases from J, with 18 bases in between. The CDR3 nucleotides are TGTGCCAGTACCATCGGGGGAGGAGGGGCCTACGAGCAGTACTTC. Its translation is CASTIGGGGAYEQYF.

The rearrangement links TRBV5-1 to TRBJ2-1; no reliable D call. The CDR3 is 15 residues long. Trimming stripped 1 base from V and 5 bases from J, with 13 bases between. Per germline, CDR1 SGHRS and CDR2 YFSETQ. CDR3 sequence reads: CASSLFARPDNEQFF. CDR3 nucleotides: TGCGCCAGCAGCTTGTTCGCTAGACCGGACAATGAGCAGTTCTTC.

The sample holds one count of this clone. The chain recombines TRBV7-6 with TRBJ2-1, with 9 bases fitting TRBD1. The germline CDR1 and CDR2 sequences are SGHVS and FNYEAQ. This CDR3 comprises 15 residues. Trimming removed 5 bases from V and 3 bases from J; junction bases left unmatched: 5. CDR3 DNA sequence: TGTGCCAGCAGCCCCGGGACAGGGTACTACAATGAGCAGTTCTTC. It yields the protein CASSPGTGYYNEQFF. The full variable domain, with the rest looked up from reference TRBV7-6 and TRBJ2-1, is GAGVSQSPRYKVTKRGQDVALRCDPISGHVSLYWYRQALGQGPEFLTYFNYEAQQDKSGLPNDRFSAERPEGSISTLTIQRTEQRDSAMYRCASSPGTGYYNEQFFGPGTRLTVL.

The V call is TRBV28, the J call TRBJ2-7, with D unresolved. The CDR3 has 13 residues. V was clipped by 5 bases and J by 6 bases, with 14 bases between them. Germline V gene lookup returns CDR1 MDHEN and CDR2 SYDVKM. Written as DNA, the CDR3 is TGTGCCAGCAGTCCCGCCTCGCACTCCGAGCAGTACTTC. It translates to CASSPASHSEQYF. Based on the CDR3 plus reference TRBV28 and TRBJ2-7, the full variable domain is DVKVTQSSRYLVKRTGEKVFLECVQDMDHENMFWYRQDPGLGLRLIYFSYDVKMKEKGDIPEGYSVSREKKERFSLILESASTNQTSMYLCASSPASHSEQYFGPGTRLTVT.

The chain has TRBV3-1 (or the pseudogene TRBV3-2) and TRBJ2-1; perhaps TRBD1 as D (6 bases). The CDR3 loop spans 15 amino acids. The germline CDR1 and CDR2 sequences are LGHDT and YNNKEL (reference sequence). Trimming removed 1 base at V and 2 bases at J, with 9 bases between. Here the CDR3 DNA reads TGTGCCAGCAGCCAAGGACAGGTAACCTACAATGAGCAGTTCTTC. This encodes CASSQGQVTYNEQFF.

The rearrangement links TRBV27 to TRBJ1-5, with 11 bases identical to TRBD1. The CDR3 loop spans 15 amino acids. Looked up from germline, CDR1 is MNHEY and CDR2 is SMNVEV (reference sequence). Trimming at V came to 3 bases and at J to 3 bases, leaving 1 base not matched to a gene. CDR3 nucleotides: TGTGCCAGCAGTTTGGGACAGGGGGTCAATCAGCCCCAGCATTTT. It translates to CASSLGQGVNQPQHF.

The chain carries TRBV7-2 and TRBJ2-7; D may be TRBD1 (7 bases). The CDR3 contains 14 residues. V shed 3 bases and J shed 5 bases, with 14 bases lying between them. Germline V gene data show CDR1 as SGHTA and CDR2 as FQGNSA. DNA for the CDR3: TGTGCCAGCAGCTTGTCAGGGGGGCAGAACGAGCAGTACTTC. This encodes CASSLSGGQNEQYF. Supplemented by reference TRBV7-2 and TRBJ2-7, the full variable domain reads GAGVSQSPSNKVTEKGKDVELRCDPISGHTALYWYRQSLGQGLEFLIYFQGNSAPDKSGLPSDRFSAERTGGSVSTLTIQRTQQEDSAVYLCASSLSGGQNEQYFGPGTRLTVT.

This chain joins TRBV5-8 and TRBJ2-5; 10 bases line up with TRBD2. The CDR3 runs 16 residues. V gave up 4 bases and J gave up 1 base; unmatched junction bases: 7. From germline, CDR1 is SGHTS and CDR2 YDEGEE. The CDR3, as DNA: TGTGCCAGCAGCCGAGACCTAGCGGGAGTCCAAGAGACCCAGTACTTC. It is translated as CASSRDLAGVQETQYF. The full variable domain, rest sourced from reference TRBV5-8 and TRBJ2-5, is EAGVTQSPTHLIKTRGQQATLRCSPISGHTSVYWYQQALGLGLQFLLWYDEGEERNRGNFPPRFSGRQFPNYSSELNVNALELEDSALYLCASSRDLAGVQETQYFGPGTRLLVL.

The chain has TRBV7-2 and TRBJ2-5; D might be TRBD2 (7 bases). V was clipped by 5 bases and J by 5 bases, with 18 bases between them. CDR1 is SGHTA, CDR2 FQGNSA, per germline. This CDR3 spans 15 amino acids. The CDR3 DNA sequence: TGTGCCAGCAGCCCCAACCTGGGGAGGGGGGAGACCCAGTACTTC. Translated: CASSPNLGRGETQYF.

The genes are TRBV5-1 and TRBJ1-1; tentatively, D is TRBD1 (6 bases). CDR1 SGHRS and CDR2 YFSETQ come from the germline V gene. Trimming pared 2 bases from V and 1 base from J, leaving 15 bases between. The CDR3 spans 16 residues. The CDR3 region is CASSLGNREGNTEAFF. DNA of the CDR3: TGCGCCAGCAGCTTAGGAAACAGGGAGGGGAACACTGAAGCTTTCTTT.

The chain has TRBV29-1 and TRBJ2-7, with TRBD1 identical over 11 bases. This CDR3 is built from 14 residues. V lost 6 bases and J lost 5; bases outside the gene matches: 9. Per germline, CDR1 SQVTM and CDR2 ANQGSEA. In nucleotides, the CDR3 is TGCAGCGTCCGAGGGGGACAGGGGGAGCACGAGCAGTACTTC. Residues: CSVRGGQGEHEQYF.

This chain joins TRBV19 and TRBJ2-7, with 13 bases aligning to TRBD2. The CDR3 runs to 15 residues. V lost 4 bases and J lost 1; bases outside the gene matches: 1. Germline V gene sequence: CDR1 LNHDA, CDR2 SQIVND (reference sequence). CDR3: CASSRTSGGSYEQYF. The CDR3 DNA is TGTGCCAGTAGTAGGACTAGCGGGGGTTCCTACGAGCAGTACTTC.

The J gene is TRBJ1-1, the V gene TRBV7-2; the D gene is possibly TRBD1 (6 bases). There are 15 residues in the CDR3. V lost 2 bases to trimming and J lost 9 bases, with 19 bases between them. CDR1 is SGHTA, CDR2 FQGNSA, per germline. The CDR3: CASSLYQGPRRQAFF. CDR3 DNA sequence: TGTGCCAGCAGCTTATATCAGGGGCCTCGGCGCCAAGCTTTCTTT.